This TCR beta chain was recorded in a study of shared clonotypes between healthy human individuals. The V end was cut by 2 bases, the J end by 3 bases, with 10 bases between. CDR1 is SGHTA, CDR2 FQGTGA, per germline. CDR3 length equals 14 residues. The protocol was immunoSEQ multiplex PCR, while the TCRdb copy is restricted to in-frame clones and leaves out a portion. The sample lists some 1,100,000 clones; around 82% were seen once. Sample: memory CD4+ T cells from PBMCs. Documented subset: CD45RA-negative fraction. This chain links TRBV7-3 with TRBJ1-2; D gene uncertain. The clonotype comes from a man in his late teens or twenties in good health. Some clones in this sample may be carry-over from other donors' samples. CDR3 residues: CASSLANSDYGYTF. The CDR3 nucleotides are TGTGCCAGCAGCTTAGCCAACAGTGACTATGGCTACACCTTC.